This T cell receptor beta chain was found in a study of T cell repertoires in cytomegalovirus infection. Study at large: The public TCR beta signatures pointed to both CMV infection and matching HLA type.

Concerning this clonotype itself: What it binds is unknown.

Study-level points and caveats: The cumulative frequency of public TCR beta families distinguished individuals who carried CMV together with the relevant HLA.

TCRdb reprocessed the reads via MiXCR and lists one record per CDR3 protein. The sample comprises roughly 800,000 distinct CDR3 sequences, about 29% of which are singletons, and under 15% rests with the top ten. This CDR3 comprises 16 residues. The V gene lost 3 bases and the J gene lost 1 base, with 13 bases spanning the gap. Per the germline V gene, CDR1 is LNHDA and CDR2 is SQIVND (reference sequence). The sample consisted of cultured CD8+ T cells from PBMCs, taken from culture after CMV antigen stimulation. The receptor was isolated from a human donor in good health (CMV status not recorded). Some clones in this sample may be carry-over from other donors' samples. V usage is TRBV19 and J usage is TRBJ1-5, with a weak D call TRBD1 (6 bases). The CDR3 reads CASSILGAWSNQPQHF. The CDR3 region has the DNA TGTGCCAGTAGTATTCTGGGGGCTTGGAGCAATCAGCCCCAGCATTTT.